What follows describes a single T cell receptor beta chain. Antigen unknown. This sample is part of a study of cytomegalovirus exposure and HLA in healthy donors. Whole-study context: Earlier results showed 90 million to 120 million unique TCR beta sequences derived from approximately 180 million T cells.

Notes on the study in general: A highly shared variant cluster was judged a likely technical artifact. When presence/absence was analysed, sequencing depth was taken to be roughly uniform across donors. Common viral pathogens were later found to be apparently linked to several of the most significant clusters.

The CDR3 is made up of 12 amino acids. CDR1 is SNHLY and CDR2 is FYNNEI in the germline V gene. Deletions cut 7 bases from V and 5 bases from J, with 11 bases between. 13 Jbeta primers and 60 Vbeta primers were used for the PCR. TCRdb keeps only in-frame clones here, not all; method: immunoSEQ multiplex PCR. This sample yields 90,000 to 120,000 clones, of which about 79% are seen a single time; about 1.1% belongs to the top ten. The origin of this receptor is a woman aged 18-29 years in good health and CMV-seronegative. The specimen sequenced was PBMCs. This sequence joins TRBV2 and TRBJ2-5; D is perhaps TRBD2 (5 bases). The CDR3 protein is CASNTGLETQYF. The CDR3 region has the DNA TGTGCCAGCAATACGGGGTTGGAGACCCAGTACTTC.